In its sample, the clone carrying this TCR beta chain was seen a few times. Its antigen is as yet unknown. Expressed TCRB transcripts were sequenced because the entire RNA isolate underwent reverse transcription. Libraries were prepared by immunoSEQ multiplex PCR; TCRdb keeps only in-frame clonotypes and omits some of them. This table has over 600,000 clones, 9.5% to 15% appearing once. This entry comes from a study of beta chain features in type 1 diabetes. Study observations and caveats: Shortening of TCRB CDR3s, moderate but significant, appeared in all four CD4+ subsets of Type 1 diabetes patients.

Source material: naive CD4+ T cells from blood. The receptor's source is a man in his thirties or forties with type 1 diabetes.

For the CDR3, the DNA is TGTGCCAGCAGTGCAATCCGACAGGACAATCAGCCCCAGCATTTT. It is translated as CASSAIRQDNQPQHF. The chain combines TRBV6-5 with TRBJ1-5; maybe TRBD1 (6 bases). CDR1 is MNHEY, CDR2 SVGAGI, per germline. The CDR3 spans 15 residues. V shed 5 bases and J shed 3 bases, with 14 bases lying between them.